This paragraph reports one TCR beta chain. Antigen unknown. This specimen comes from a study of T cell clusters in autoimmune cytopenias. In the study overall: Per sample, median TRB depth was approximately 54,000 reads, yielding a median roughly 2,000 distinct clonotypes.

TRB amplification used approximately 250 ng of peripheral blood genomic DNA. One tube held mixed TRB-A and TRB-B primer pools for touch-down PCR. TCRdb re-called the multiplex PCR reads and shows each CDR3 protein once, DNA omitted. The data include around 11,000 distinct CDR3 sequences; the top ten clones carry under 40%. Study results and caveats: Clustering suggested that physiological T cell clusters were missing in primary autoimmune cytopenia patients.

These same records also appear under a second study, on T cell repertoires in aging, cancer and after chemotherapy. That paper notes: Age-matched healthy donors had significantly more diverse, less clonal blood TCR repertoires than untreated cancer patients.

This clonotype was obtained from a human donor in good health. The specimen sequenced was peripheral blood.

CDR3 residues: CATSGDREGKRELFF. This rearrangement joins TRBV24-1 to TRBJ2-2; as DNA is missing, the TRBD1 call by TCRdb cannot be tested. This CDR3 is 15 amino acids long. Germline V gene sequence: CDR1 KGHDR, CDR2 SFDVKD.